This TCR beta chain came from a study of identical twins. TCRdb re-derived calls from the 5' RACE reads in MiXCR, one entry per CDR3 protein. The profile shows about 700,000 distinct CDR3 sequences, 8.6% of them singletons. In germline, CDR1 is MNHEY, CDR2 SVGAGI. The ends were cut back, 0 bases at V and 2 bases at J, with 8 bases in the middle. There are 14 residues in the CDR3. Among all donors, each was a healthy Caucasian. The sample was also linked to a second study, of yellow fever vaccine responses in identical twins.

This chain connects TRBV6-5 to TRBJ2-7; D remains unclear. This receptor was taken from a woman aged 18-29 years in good health. Sequencing input: PBMCs. The chain's CDR3 is CASSYSEIPYEQYF. DNA of the CDR3: TGTGCCAGCAGTTACTCTGAGATCCCCTACGAGCAGTACTTC.